This T cell receptor (beta chain) comes out of a study of blood T cell repertoires in COVID-19. About the research overall: Acute-phase and convalescent COVID-19 samples originated in the United States, Italy and Spain. The cDNA or gDNA used as material had been derived from T cells, B-cell-depleted T cells, or PBMCs.

In the authors' methods: Amplification of reference gene primers provided the estimated nucleated cell counts. The repertoire was sequenced with immunoSEQ multiplex PCR; TCRdb's copy has only in-frame clones and lacks some. From that table come the V and J calls and clone size; the DNA was used to work out D and trimming. The sample contains 84,000 or so clones, 83% of which appear only once. V gave up 3 bases and J gave up 7 bases, with 9 bases separating them. Germline lookup yields CDR1 KGHSH and CDR2 LQKENI. CDR3 length equals 12 residues. The chain carries TRBV18 and TRBJ1-1, with D unresolved. Source material: peripheral blood. The clonotype was recovered from a woman aged 80 or over with acute or convalescent COVID-19. The CDR3, as DNA: TGTGCCAGCTCACCCTCCGGGGATGAAGCTTTCTTT. Protein sequence: CASSPSGDEAFF.